In this sample, the clone carrying this T cell receptor (beta chain) turned up many times. Its specificity is not known. These data come from a study of T cells in Graves' hyperthyroidism and ophthalmopathy. Amplified TCR beta CDR3 regions came from RNA transcripts. The HTBI primer set served for first-round RT-PCR of the TCR CDR3. TCRdb re-derived calls from the multiplex PCR reads in MiXCR, one entry per CDR3 protein. The profile shows roughly 280,000 distinct CDR3 sequences, about 17% of them singletons. Study conclusions and caveats: The authors' 13 V-J model separated ophthalmopathy from stable hyperthyroidism. Most thyroid clonotypes that were expanded above 0.001 also turned up in blood.

Lactation, pregnancy, other autoimmune disease or uncontrolled infection led to exclusion of patients. The source of the PBMCs was approximately 9.5 ml of fresh peripheral blood. Germline CDR1 reads DFQATT; CDR2 reads SNEGSKA (reference sequence). The length of the CDR3 is 16 residues. Trimming took 4 bases from V and 2 from J, leaving 18 bases between them. This clonotype was sampled from a woman aged 60-70 years with Graves' ophthalmopathy. Sequenced sample: blood. V and J are TRBV20-1 and TRBJ1-5, with TRBD1 as a possible D gene (5 bases). For the CDR3, the DNA is TGCAGTGCTAAACGGGTAACACAGGTTGGCAATCAGCCCCAGCATTTT. It is translated as CSAKRVTQVGNQPQHF.